These 10 T cell receptor beta chains originate from one sample sequenced in a study of T cell changes during pregnancy in multiple sclerosis. Only in-frame clones appear in the TCRdb table, and some are missing; sequencing was by immunoSEQ multiplex PCR. The repertoire holds some 43,000 clones, 90% seen once, with under 1.5% in the top ten. This sample comprised peripheral blood, obtained in the first trimester of pregnancy. The receptors derive from a female donor in good health, enrolled as a control in a pregnancy study.

V and J are TRBV29-1 and TRBJ2-1; D not resolved. Germline-derived CDR1 and CDR2 are SQVTM and ANQGSEA. The CDR3 runs to 12 residues. Trimming pared 5 bases from V and 12 bases from J, leaving 17 bases between. CDR3 sequence (DNA): TGCAGCGTTTTTGATACAGTCCGTATGCAGTTCTTC. It yields the protein CSVFDTVRMQFF.

The chain uses TRBV9 and TRBJ2-1; 8 positions match TRBD2. V trimming: 4 bases; J trimming: 4 bases; junction bases outside the gene matches: 7. CDR1 is SGDLS and CDR2 is YYNGEE in the germline V gene. The CDR3 is 15 amino acids. The CDR3 bases are TGTGCCAGCAGCCGGACTAGCAACGGGTACAATGAGCAGTTCTTC. This encodes CASSRTSNGYNEQFF.

The chain couples TRBV5-5 to TRBJ1-6; D call uncertain. Germline-derived CDR1 and CDR2 are SGHKS and YYEKEE (reference sequence). The CDR3 extends over 15 amino acids. V gave up 5 bases and J gave up 9 bases, with 18 bases separating them. The CDR3: CASSFYWAHGSPLHF. The CDR3 coding sequence is TGTGCCAGCAGTTTTTATTGGGCTCATGGTTCACCCCTCCACTTT. Combining the CDR3 with reference TRBV5-5 and TRBJ1-6 gives the whole variable domain DAGVTQSPTHLIKTRGQQVTLRCSPISGHKSVSWYQQVLGQGPQFIFQYYEKEERGRGNFPDRFSARQFPNYSSELNVNALLLGDSALYLCASSFYWAHGSPLHFGNGTRLTVT.

This chain joins TRBV7-2 and TRBJ2-1, with 9 bases fitting TRBD1. Per germline, CDR1 SGHTA and CDR2 FQGNSA. This CDR3 has 16 amino acids. The junction had 11 bases not matched to a gene; V was cut back by 5 bases and J by 6 bases. DNA for the CDR3: TGTGCCAGCAGCACCCGGGGGACAGGGACGGGCAATGAGCAGTTCTTC. This codes for CASSTRGTGTGNEQFF.

The chain couples TRBV18 to TRBJ1-2; 9 bases line up with TRBD1. This CDR3 has 16 residues. J gave up 1 base and V 4 bases, and 7 bases lay outside the gene matches. Germline lookup yields CDR1 KGHSH and CDR2 LQKENI. CDR3 amino acids: CASSLYGTGINYGYTF. The DNA of the CDR3 is TGTGCCAGCTCACTTTACGGGACAGGGATTAACTATGGCTACACCTTC.

The chain combines TRBV28 with TRBJ2-7; tentatively, D is TRBD2 (6 bases). Germline V gives CDR1 MDHEN, CDR2 SYDVKM. The CDR3 length is 15 residues. V dropped 6 bases and J dropped 0 bases, with 15 bases sitting between them. DNA of the CDR3: TGTGCCAGCAGGGGAGGCATAGGAATCTCCTACGAGCAGTACTTC. The encoded protein is CASRGGIGISYEQYF.

The rearrangement links TRBV5-1 to TRBJ2-7; 9 nucleotides line up with TRBD1. CDR3 size: 15 residues. CDR1 is SGHRS and CDR2 is YFSETQ in the germline V gene. The V segment lost 2 bases and the J segment 6 bases; nucleotides outside the gene matches: 9. The CDR3 loop reads CASSLAGTGNGEQYF. The CDR3 bases are TGCGCCAGCAGCTTAGCCGGGACAGGGAATGGCGAGCAGTACTTC.

The chain is built from TRBV28 and TRBJ1-1; a weak D match, TRBD1 (5 bases). V lost 8 bases to trimming and J lost 1 base, with 14 bases between them. Germline CDR1 and CDR2: MDHEN and SYDVKM. The CDR3 loop spans 14 amino acids. The CDR3 region is CASQQGAGNTEAFF. The CDR3 bases are TGTGCCAGCCAACAAGGGGCAGGGAACACTGAAGCTTTCTTT.

The chain recombines TRBV18 with TRBJ2-1, with 9 nucleotides matching TRBD2. Losses at the gene ends were 0 bases for V and 9 bases for J; bases not matched to a gene: 6. The CDR3 length is 15 residues. CDR1 is KGHSH and CDR2 is LQKENI in the germline V gene. The CDR3 DNA is TGTGCCAGCTCACCACCTAGCGGGAGTGGAGCTGAGCAGTTCTTC. Its protein is CASSPPSGSGAEQFF.

The chain links TRBV6-1 to TRBJ1-5; 9 bases are shared with TRBD1. Germline V gene sequence: CDR1 MNHNS, CDR2 SASEGT. The CDR3 has 15 amino acids. With 6 bases clipped from V and 3 bases from J, the junction kept 6 bases outside the gene matches. CDR3 DNA sequence: TGTGCCAGCAGAGAGACAGGGGGGCACAATCAGCCCCAGCATTTT. It specifies CASRETGGHNQPQHF.